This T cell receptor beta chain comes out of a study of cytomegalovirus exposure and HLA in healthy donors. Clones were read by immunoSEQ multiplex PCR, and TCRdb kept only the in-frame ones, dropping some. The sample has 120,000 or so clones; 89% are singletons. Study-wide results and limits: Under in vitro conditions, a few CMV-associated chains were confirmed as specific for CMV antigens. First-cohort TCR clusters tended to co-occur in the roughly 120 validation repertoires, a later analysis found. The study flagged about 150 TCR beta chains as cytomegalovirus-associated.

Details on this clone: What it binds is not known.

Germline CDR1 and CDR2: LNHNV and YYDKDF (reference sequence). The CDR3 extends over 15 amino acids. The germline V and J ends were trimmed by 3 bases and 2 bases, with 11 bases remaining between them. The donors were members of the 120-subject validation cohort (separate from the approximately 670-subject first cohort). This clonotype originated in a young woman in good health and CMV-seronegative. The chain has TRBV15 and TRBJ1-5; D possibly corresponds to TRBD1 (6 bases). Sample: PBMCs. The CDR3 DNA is TGTGCCACCAGCAGGTCCTCAGGGGGCAATCAGCCCCAGCATTTT. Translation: CATSRSSGGNQPQHF. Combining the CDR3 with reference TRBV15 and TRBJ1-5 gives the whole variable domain DAMVIQNPRYQVTQFGKPVTLSCSQTLNHNVMYWYQQKSSQAPKLLFHYYDKDFNNEADTPDNFQSRRPNTSFCFLDIRSPGLGDTAMYLCATSRSSGGNQPQHFGDGTRLSIL.